Below are 15 T cell receptor beta chains sequenced from a single sample in a study of blood T cell repertoires in COVID-19. Method: immunoSEQ multiplex PCR; TCRdb's copy keeps in-frame clones and lacks some. The data contain 150,000 to 200,000 clones, roughly 86% of them seen just once; the ten biggest clones take up under 3.5%. The sequencing input was peripheral blood. Every receptor here comes from a man in his 70s with acute or convalescent COVID-19.

This rearrangement joins TRBV18 to TRBJ2-1, with TRBD2 matching over 10 bases. Germline V gene sequence: CDR1 KGHSH, CDR2 LQKENI. V dropped 6 bases and J dropped 7; count of bases not matched to a gene: 12. This CDR3 has 16 residues. CDR3 DNA sequence: TGTGCCAGCTCGTCGATCCTAGCGGGGGCCGGGAATGAGCAGTTCTTC. Amino acid sequence: CASSSILAGAGNEQFF.

This clone was counted between two and nine times. The chain has TRBV24-1 and TRBJ1-5, with D unclear. The CDR3 length is 16 residues. Trimming removed 1 base at V and 2 bases at J, with 11 bases between. Germline V gene sequence: CDR1 KGHDR, CDR2 SFDVKD. CDR3 nucleotide sequence: TGTGCCACCAGTGATTTAGCGGGAGTGGGCAATCAGCCCCAGCATTTT. Residues: CATSDLAGVGNQPQHF.

This chain joins TRBV9 and TRBJ2-4, with 7 bases that match TRBD2. CDR1 and CDR2 (germline): SGDLS, YYNGEE. CDR3 size: 15 residues. The junction had 5 bases not matched to a gene; V was cut back by 2 bases and J by 3 bases. DNA of the CDR3: TGTGCCAGCAGCGTCGCCGGGACTAACAAAAACATTCAGTACTTC. Protein sequence: CASSVAGTNKNIQYF.

Turning to this clone: Relative to the germline gene, one junction end is altered; a read error may explain this. The chain employs TRBV28 and TRBJ1-5, with a weak D call TRBD1 (5 bases). Germline V gives CDR1 MDHEN, CDR2 SYDVKM. There are 13 residues in the CDR3. The chain's CDR3 is CASQWGSNQPQHF. In DNA, the CDR3 is TGTGCCAGCCAATGGGGCAGCAACCAGCCCCAGCATTTT.

In this sample, this clone turned up a few times. The rearrangement links TRBV11-3 to TRBJ2-2, with D perhaps matching TRBD1 (6 bases). This CDR3 has 13 residues. Trimming took 3 bases from V and 7 from J, leaving 9 bases between them. The germline CDR1 and CDR2 sequences are SGHNT and YENEEA. The CDR3 is CASSFQGSGELFF. Here the CDR3 DNA reads TGTGCCAGCAGCTTTCAGGGGAGCGGGGAGCTGTTTTTT.

V is TRBV28 and J is TRBJ2-7, with 8 bases that match TRBD2. J gave up 5 bases and V 7 bases, and 19 bases lay outside the gene matches. Germline CDR1 and CDR2: MDHEN and SYDVKM. CDR3 length: 17 residues. For the CDR3, the DNA is TGTGCCAGCACCTGGGTCCCGTTTAAGCGGGAGCCCGACGAGCAGTACTTC. Translating it yields CASTWVPFKREPDEQYF.

The gene calls are TRBV30 and TRBJ1-5; tentatively, D is TRBD1 (6 bases). The germline V gene has CDR1 GTSNPN and CDR2 SVGIG (reference sequence). The V end lost 0 bases, the J end lost 7 bases, and 10 bases lay between the germline ends. The CDR3 length is 13 residues. The CDR3, as DNA: TGTGCCTGGAGTGTAGGGGGGGGGCAGCCCCAGCATTTT. Its protein is CAWSVGGGQPQHF.

This clone was picked up a small number of times. The chain uses TRBV5-6 and TRBJ2-2; D unclear. This CDR3 region has 15 residues. CDR1 and CDR2 from the germline V gene are SGHDT and YYEEEE. V gave up 0 bases and J gave up 0 bases, with 6 bases separating them. CDR3 nucleotides: TGTGCCAGCAGCTTGGGGGCCTCGAACACCGGGGAGCTGTTTTTT. This gives the protein CASSLGASNTGELFF. Full variable domain (rest looked up from reference TRBV5-6 and TRBJ2-2): DAGVTQSPTHLIKTRGQQVTLRCSPKSGHDTVSWYQQALGQGPQFIFQYYEEEERQRGNFPDRFSGHQFPNYSSELNVNALLLGDSALYLCASSLGASNTGELFFGEGSRLTVL.

This clone was counted between two and nine times. The chain has TRBV4-2 and TRBJ2-1; possible D gene TRBD2, 5 bases. CDR1 and CDR2 (germline): LGHNA, YNFKEQ. CDR3 length: 15 residues. Deletions cut 1 base from V and 7 bases from J, with 14 bases between. This CDR3 reads CASSQGPGKPNEQFF. The CDR3 DNA reads as TGTGCCAGCAGCCAAGGGCCGGGAAAACCGAATGAGCAGTTCTTC.

V gene TRBV11-2 combines with J gene TRBJ1-4; possibly TRBD1 for D (5 bases). The germline V gene encodes CDR1 SGHAT and CDR2 FQNNGV. The CDR3 contains 15 residues. V shed 4 bases and J shed 3 bases, with 12 bases lying between them. The CDR3 region is CASSWEGNANEKLFF. In DNA, the CDR3 is TGTGCCAGCAGCTGGGAGGGGAATGCTAATGAAAAACTGTTTTTT.

This chain joins TRBV6-5 and TRBJ2-7; the match to TRBD1 covers 10 bases. J lost 5 bases, V lost 7 bases, and 11 bases had no gene match. Germline V CDR1 and CDR2: MNHEY, SVGAGI. There are 15 residues in the CDR3. The CDR3 region has the DNA TGTGCCAGCACCTCATCCGGGACAGGGGCCCACGAGCAGTACTTC. Its translation: CASTSSGTGAHEQYF.

V usage is TRBV29-1 and J usage is TRBJ2-2; D unresolved. From germline, CDR1 is SQVTM and CDR2 ANQGSEA. Trimming left V 7 bases short and J 2 bases short, with 5 bases between. The length of the CDR3 is 11 residues. In nucleotides, the CDR3 is TGCAGCGCTAAAAACACCGGGGAGCTGTTTTTT. This encodes CSAKNTGELFF.

This chain links TRBV7-9 with TRBJ2-1; TRBD2 matches 13 bases. The CDR3 spans 16 residues. After removal of 5 bases from V and 9 bases from J, the junction contained 10 bases not matched to a gene. CDR1 and CDR2 (germline): SEHNR, FQNEAQ (reference sequence). CDR3: CASSTRTSGRVIEQFF. The CDR3 DNA sequence: TGTGCCAGCAGCACGCGGACTAGCGGGAGAGTTATTGAGCAGTTCTTC.

With respect to this clone: Different DNA sequences within this sample yield the same CDR3. The CDR3 bases are TGTGCCAGCTCACCAGGGACAGGGGATACTGAAGCTTTCTTT. Amino acids: CASSPGTGDTEAFF. V gene TRBV18 combines with J gene TRBJ1-1; 10 positions match TRBD1. Germline CDR1 KGHSH, CDR2 LQKENI. This CDR3 has 14 amino acids. V gave up 2 bases and J gave up 5 bases; unmatched junction bases: 2.

The chain links TRBV19 to TRBJ2-6, with 8 bases fitting TRBD1. The CDR3 extends over 16 amino acids. After removal of 5 bases from V and 0 bases from J, the junction contained 3 bases not matched to a gene. From germline, CDR1 is LNHDA and CDR2 SQIVND (reference sequence). CDR3 residues: CASSGGQVSGANVLTF. In DNA form, the CDR3 reads TGTGCCAGTAGTGGGGGACAGGTCTCTGGGGCCAACGTCCTGACTTTC. The complete variable domain, with remaining parts taken from reference TRBV19 and TRBJ2-6, reads DGGITQSPKYLFRKEGQNVTLSCEQNLNHDAMYWYRQDPGQGLRLIYYSQIVNDFQKGDIAEGYSVSREKKESFPLTVTSAQKNPTAFYLCASSGGQVSGANVLTFGAGSRLTVL.